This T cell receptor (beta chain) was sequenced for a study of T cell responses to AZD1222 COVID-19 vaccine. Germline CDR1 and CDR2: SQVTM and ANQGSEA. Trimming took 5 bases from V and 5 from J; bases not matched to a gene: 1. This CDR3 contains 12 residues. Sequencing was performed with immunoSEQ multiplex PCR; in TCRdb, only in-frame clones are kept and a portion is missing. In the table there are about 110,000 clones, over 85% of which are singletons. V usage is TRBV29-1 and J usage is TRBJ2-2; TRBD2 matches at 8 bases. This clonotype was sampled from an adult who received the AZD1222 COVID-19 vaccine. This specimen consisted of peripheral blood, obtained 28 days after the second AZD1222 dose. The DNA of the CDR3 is TGCAGCGTTCAGCGGGGGACCGGGGAGCTGTTTTTT. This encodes CSVQRGTGELFF.